This T cell receptor (beta chain) derives from a study of blood T cell repertoires in COVID-19. Background on the study: Both acute and convalescent COVID-19 samples were obtained from the United States, Italy and Spain. PBMCs, B-cell-depleted T cells, or T cells were the source of the cDNA or gDNA that made up the material.

As handled by the study authors: Using reference gene primer amplification, nucleated cell counts were estimated. Data came from immunoSEQ multiplex PCR; TCRdb stores just in-frame clones and leaves some out. D and trimming were read from the DNA, whereas the V and J calls and clone size are those reported in that table. Of tens of thousands of clones listed, around 83% are singletons. The germline CDR1 and CDR2 sequences are PRHDT and FYEKMQ (reference sequence). The CDR3 consists of 12 residues. The V end lost 5 bases, the J end lost 5 bases, and 9 bases lay between the germline ends. Sequencing was performed on peripheral blood. This receptor was obtained from a man in his fifties in a cohort sampled during active COVID-19. This rearrangement joins TRBV13 to TRBJ1-2, with TRBD1 as a possible D gene (6 bases). Written as DNA, the CDR3 is TGTGCCAGCAGCGAAGGACAGTATGGCTACACCTTC. It codes for CASSEGQYGYTF.